Following are 24 T cell receptor beta chains from one sample sequenced in a study of identical twins. A single record per CDR3 protein comes from TCRdb applying MiXCR to the 5' RACE reads. The table records roughly 700,000 distinct CDR3 sequences, less than 10% of them present only once. These data are also associated with another study on yellow fever vaccine responses in identical twins.

Material: PBMCs. The receptors originated from a woman between 18 and 29 years old in good health.

This rearrangement joins TRBV6-1 to TRBJ2-3; tentatively, D is TRBD1 (6 bases). This CDR3 region has 14 residues. Germline-derived CDR1 and CDR2 are MNHNS and SASEGT. V was cut by 5 bases and J by 6 bases, with 15 bases left in between. DNA for the CDR3: TGTGCCAGCAGTAAAGACAGGTTCGGGGATACGCAGTATTTT. Protein sequence: CASSKDRFGDTQYF.

The V call is TRBV6-1, the J call TRBJ1-3; maybe TRBD1 (5 bases). This CDR3 has 17 residues. Germline V CDR1 and CDR2: MNHNS, SASEGT. Trimming removed 5 bases from V and 2 bases from J, with 19 bases in between. Here the CDR3 reads CASSRGTPGTTGNTIYF. DNA for the CDR3: TGTGCCAGCAGTCGAGGGACTCCCGGTACAACTGGAAACACCATATATTTT.

This clonotype was counted between two and nine times. The rearrangement links TRBV10-3 to TRBJ2-2, with 9 nucleotides matching TRBD1. The CDR3 runs 14 residues. V lost 5 bases, J lost 7 bases, and 5 bases stayed unmatched. Germline V gene sequence: CDR1 ENHRY, CDR2 SYGVKD. CDR3 residues: CAISQDRGGGELFF. In DNA, the CDR3 is TGTGCCATCAGTCAGGACAGGGGAGGCGGGGAGCTGTTTTTT.

This chain links TRBV28 with TRBJ2-4; D gene unclear. Germline V gives CDR1 MDHEN, CDR2 SYDVKM. V lost 2 bases and J lost 10, with 12 bases in between. The CDR3 sequence is 13 residues long. CDR3 region: CASSLASLGIQYF. CDR3 DNA: TGTGCCAGCAGTTTAGCCAGTCTGGGAATTCAGTACTTC.

V gene TRBV7-8 combines with J gene TRBJ2-1; 8 bases are shared with TRBD2. The germline CDR1 and CDR2 sequences are SGHVS and FQNEAQ. The CDR3 consists of 16 residues. V shed 2 bases and J 8 bases; nucleotides not matched to a gene: 11. CDR3 nucleotides: TGTGCCAGCAGCTTATTAGCGGGATATCCCACCGATGAGCAGTTCTTC. Protein: CASSLLAGYPTDEQFF.

This clonotype was seen many times. The genes are TRBV4-1 and TRBJ2-5, with D possibly TRBD1 on 5 matching bases. CDR3 length: 18 amino acids. The V end lost 1 base, the J end lost 5 bases, and 23 bases lay between the germline ends. Germline-derived CDR1 and CDR2 are MGHRA and YSYEKL. CDR3 protein: CASSQVLEMTATRETQYF. CDR3 bases: TGCGCCAGCAGCCAAGTTCTGGAAATGACAGCCACGCGGGAGACCCAGTACTTC.

There are many counts of this clonotype. The gene calls are TRBV30 and TRBJ2-7, with D unresolved. This CDR3 has 12 amino acids. V was pared by 0 bases and J by 8 bases, with 11 bases between. Germline lookup yields CDR1 GTSNPN and CDR2 SVGIG (reference sequence). CDR3 DNA sequence: TGTGCCTGGAGTGTAGGTTCGACCAAGCAGTACTTC. The encoded protein is CAWSVGSTKQYF.

The chain is built from TRBV10-3 and TRBJ2-7; D gene unclear. CDR1 is ENHRY, CDR2 SYGVKD, per germline. Trimming removed 3 bases from V and 4 bases from J, with 4 bases in between. The length of the CDR3 is 11 residues. The DNA for the CDR3 is TGTGCCATCAGTGATCAATACGAGCAGTACTTC. Protein product: CAISDQYEQYF.

At least ten counts were recorded for this clonotype. The chain couples TRBV29-1 to TRBJ1-1; TRBD1 might be the D (5 bases). This CDR3 contains 12 residues. V gave up 7 bases and J gave up 0 bases, with 9 bases separating them. Germline V lookup: CDR1 SQVTM, CDR2 ANQGSEA. Here the CDR3 reads CSAGLLNTEAFF. The CDR3 DNA is TGCAGCGCGGGACTGTTGAACACTGAAGCTTTCTTT.

This clonotype has a handful of counts. This sequence joins TRBV4-1 and TRBJ2-7; no clear D gene. The CDR3 spans 15 residues. CDR1 MGHRA and CDR2 YSYEKL come from the germline V gene. The V end was cut by 0 bases, the J end by 3 bases, with 12 bases between. CDR3 loop: CASSQDTTINYEQYF. CDR3 coding DNA: TGCGCCAGCAGCCAAGATACCACCATCAACTACGAGCAGTACTTC.

V usage is TRBV2 and J usage is TRBJ2-7; D ambiguous. Per germline, CDR1 SNHLY and CDR2 FYNNEI. The CDR3 covers 11 residues. V gave up 7 bases and J gave up 6 bases, with 10 bases separating them. CDR3: CASTSKSEQYF. Here the CDR3 DNA reads TGTGCCAGCACTTCCAAGTCCGAGCAGTACTTC.

The chain employs TRBV12-3 or TRBV12-4 and TRBJ2-1; the D is unclear. Trimming took off 6 bases at V and 10 bases at J, with 7 bases between the two ends. The CDR3 contains 10 residues. DNA of the CDR3: TGTGCCAGCAGCTACTCCGAGCAGTTCTTC. Protein product: CASSYSEQFF.

The chain joins TRBV2 to TRBJ2-5; 9 nucleotides align to TRBD1. After removal of 6 bases from V and 3 bases from J, the junction contained 5 bases not matched to a gene. The CDR3 contains 14 residues. Germline V gene data show CDR1 as SNHLY and CDR2 as FYNNEI. DNA of the CDR3: TGTGCCAGCAGGGGGACAGGGATGAAAGAGACCCAGTACTTC. It specifies CASRGTGMKETQYF. Full variable domain (remainder filled in from reference TRBV2 and TRBJ2-5): EPEVTQTPSHQVTQMGQEVILRCVPISNHLYFYWYRQILGQKVEFLVSFYNNEISEKSEIFDDQFSVERPDGSNFTLKIRSTKLEDSAMYFCASRGTGMKETQYFGPGTRLLVL.

This clonotype was seen only a few times. The chain is built from TRBV12-3 or TRBV12-4 and TRBJ2-1, with 12 bases fitting TRBD2. This CDR3 comprises 16 residues. Trimming cost V 7 bases and J 2 bases; bases outside gene matches: 6. CDR3 sequence (DNA): TGTGCCAGCACCCTTCTAGCGGGGGGGACCTACAATGAGCAGTTCTTC. It encodes CASTLLAGGTYNEQFF.

This clonotype was observed many times. The J gene is TRBJ2-2, the V gene TRBV12-5; the D is unclear. This CDR3 is built from 12 residues. Trimming took off 2 bases at V and 2 bases at J, with 0 bases between the two ends. Germline V gene sequence: CDR1 LGHNT, CDR2 FRNRAP. The CDR3 nucleotides are TGTGCTAGTGGTTTGAACACCGGGGAGCTGTTTTTT. As protein: CASGLNTGELFF.

The rearrangement joins TRBV6-1 to TRBJ2-2, with 8 bases identical to TRBD2. After removal of 6 bases from V and 4 bases from J, the junction contained 10 bases not matched to a gene. The CDR3 is 16 residues long. Germline V CDR1 and CDR2: MNHNS, SASEGT. CDR3 sequence: CASRKGLAPSTGELFF. In DNA, the CDR3 is TGTGCCAGCAGAAAAGGACTAGCACCAAGCACCGGGGAGCTGTTTTTT.

This clonotype was counted a few times. This sequence joins TRBV29-1 and TRBJ1-1; D is unresolved. Germline V gene lookup returns CDR1 SQVTM and CDR2 ANQGSEA. The germline V and J ends were trimmed by 6 bases and 0 bases, with 14 bases remaining between them. CDR3 length: 14 residues. The CDR3 loop is CSVHPTGVNTEAFF. In DNA, the CDR3 is TGCAGCGTGCATCCAACCGGGGTGAACACTGAAGCTTTCTTT.

This clonotype was found many times. The chain couples TRBV9 to TRBJ2-7; D perhaps matches TRBD2 (5 bases). V was shortened by 4 bases and J by 3 bases, with 8 bases between the two germline ends. This CDR3 region has 12 residues. CDR1 and CDR2 from the germline V gene are SGDLS and YYNGEE. CDR3 protein: CASSRDDYEQYF. The CDR3 DNA reads as TGTGCCAGCAGCCGGGATGACTACGAGCAGTACTTC.

This clonotype was seen only a few times. The chain employs TRBV24-1 and TRBJ2-1; D uncertain. CDR1 and CDR2 (germline): KGHDR, SFDVKD. Deletions cut 1 base from V and 7 bases from J, with 7 bases between. This CDR3 comprises 13 residues. The CDR3 region has the DNA TGTGCCACCAGTGATTTTTGGGAAAATGAGCAGTTCTTC. Its translation: CATSDFWENEQFF.

In this sample, this clonotype turned up many times. This chain links TRBV5-1 with TRBJ2-7; 9 positions match TRBD1. The length of the CDR3 is 14 residues. Germline lookup yields CDR1 SGHRS and CDR2 YFSETQ. V dropped 4 bases and J dropped 4; count of bases not matched to a gene: 6. CDR3 loop: CASSAGTGRYEQYF. The CDR3 DNA follows: TGCGCCAGCAGCGCCGGGACAGGGAGATACGAGCAGTACTTC.

This clonotype was detected many times. The chain recombines TRBV11-2 with TRBJ2-2, with TRBD2 matching over 11 bases. Per the germline V gene, CDR1 is SGHAT and CDR2 is FQNNGV. The CDR3 extends over 19 amino acids. The V gene end was trimmed by 5 bases and the J gene end by 5 bases; junction bases not matched to a gene: 16. The CDR3 region has the DNA TGTGCCAGCAGCCTATCACCTAGCGGGAGGATCATAAATACCGGGGAGCTGTTTTTT. Protein sequence: CASSLSPSGRIINTGELFF.

The chain carries TRBV6-2 or TRBV6-3 and TRBJ2-4; 11 nucleotides align to TRBD2. Germline CDR1 and CDR2: MNHEY and SVGEGT. Losses at the gene ends were 7 bases for V and 0 bases for J; bases not matched to a gene: 17. This CDR3 region has 20 residues. In DNA, the CDR3 is TGTGCCAGCACCCACCTTCCAGGGCCGGGACTAGCGGTAGCCAAAAACATTCAGTACTTC. Translated: CASTHLPGPGLAVAKNIQYF.

This chain connects TRBV30 to TRBJ2-7; D not certain. This CDR3 is 14 amino acids long. Trimming cost V 0 bases and J 0 bases, with 9 bases left between them. Germline CDR1 GTSNPN, CDR2 SVGIG (reference sequence). The CDR3 protein is CAWSVAGNSYEQYF. The CDR3 nucleotides read TGTGCCTGGAGTGTAGCTGGGAACTCCTACGAGCAGTACTTC.

This chain links TRBV20-1 with TRBJ2-5; 12 nucleotides line up with TRBD2. V gave up 1 base and J gave up 0 bases; unmatched junction bases: 9. The germline V gene has CDR1 DFQATT and CDR2 SNEGSKA (reference sequence). The CDR3 covers 18 residues. CDR3: CSARGPSSGGVYQETQYF. For the CDR3, the DNA is TGCAGTGCTAGAGGACCATCTAGCGGGGGGGTGTACCAAGAGACCCAGTACTTC.